The present entry profiles one TCR beta chain with its context. This clonotype has only a few counts. The specificity of this receptor is unknown. Nothing much larger sits one base from this clone, and base qualities are not available. Systemically healthy Caucasian individuals from Russia, some 38 in total and aged roughly 6 to 95 years, were included as donors. Approximately 11 milliliters of peripheral blood were drawn from each donor into EDTA-treated Vacutainer tubes. PBMCs were isolated by Ficoll-Paque density-gradient centrifugation, with at least 6 million obtained per sample. Total RNA, at least 5 micrograms per sample, was extracted from PBMCs with Trizol reagent. The percentages of naive CD45RAhigh/CD27high T cells were determined by flow cytometry on a PBMC aliquot from every donor. These data are taken from a study of blood T cells in healthy people across ages (dated by TCRdb to between 2014 and 2016). General notes on the study: Template switching captured roughly one uniquely barcoded TCR beta cDNA molecule per two T cells in model experiments. Donors of different ages were randomly distributed across sequencing lanes to avoid experimental bias. Using deep sequencing normalized with unique cDNA molecular identifiers, the study measured how TCR beta repertoire diversity changes with age. Donors were grouped into four age groups: young (average roughly 17 years), middle-aged (about 38), aged (approximately 67) and long-lived (about 90). Using the same blood draw, the study looked at two additional independent replicas of 1 million unique cDNA reads for two donors, one aged 18 to 30 and the other aged 80 or older.

Receptor libraries were prepared by 5' RACE. The listed sequencing device is Illumina HiSeq 2500. The second PCR ran for roughly 7 to 11 cycles and used a J-beta primer mix along with a sample-barcoded 5' primer. Each TCR beta cDNA molecule received a unique molecular identifier from a template-switch 5' adaptor carrying 12 random nucleotides. Each sample yielded at least 3 million CDR3-containing paired-end reads. First-strand cDNA synthesis was performed from all RNA using the Mint cDNA synthesis kit, with priming by a TRBC-specific oligonucleotide. Following uracil-DNA glycosylase treatment, a first 18-cycle PCR with universal primers M1SS and BC2_uni_R was performed on all cDNA. The original pipeline was this. Each sample was normalized by randomly selecting 1 million high-quality reads, each carrying a distinct molecular identifier. Reads with shared molecular identifiers were discarded instead of being binned into consensus sequences. MiTCR, run with a Q25 quality threshold and the strictest error-elimination algorithm, handled CDR3 identification, clonotype clustering and error correction. A nonparametric unseen species model with Euler transformation was used to estimate a lower bound on total TCR beta diversity. TCRdb's own reprocessing of the public reads used fastp at Q25 and MiXCR and kept productive beta chains. Entries are consolidated by CDR3 protein sequence, retaining the most common genes and DNA. These V and J calls originate from TCRdb's pipeline instead of the authors' own analysis. Across this sample there are 350,000 to 450,000 distinct CDR3 sequences, with 50% to 60% seen only once. Approximately 51% of the sample goes to the ten largest clones.

On the study overall, not on this receptor specifically: The percentage of naive T cells measured by flow cytometry correlated strongly with observed TCR beta diversity. Total diversity estimates from one million sequenced T cells were considered lower bounds and underestimates. Because profiling used bulk unsorted PBMCs, naive and antigen-experienced compartments could not be compared conclusively. Compared with the aged group, the long-lived group had more naive CD4+ T cells, fewer expanded clones and increased TCR diversity, suggesting age selection. Observed TCR beta diversity per million T cells fell roughly linearly with age, and a significant reduction was already apparent by age about 43. Because the CMV infection status of the donors was unknown, age-related changes in expanded clonotypes may potentially have been confounded.

The germline V gene (reference sequence) sets CDR1 to MNHEY and CDR2 to SMNVEV. The germline V end is reduced by 3 bases and the J end by 5 bases; junction bases left unmatched: 1. The cysteine opens and the phenylalanine closes a CDR3 of 15 amino acids. Only CDR3 DNA is held: 45 bases, read in frame from base 1. The rearranged segments are TRBV27 and TRBJ2-1; TRBD2 agrees with 13 junctional bases. Sequencing was done on a sample of blood. This clonotype was obtained from a man aged 55 to 69 in good health. The DNA sequence is given as TGTGCCAGCAGTTTGGGGACTAGCGGGGACAATGAGCAGTTCTTC. Its protein is CASSLGTSGDNEQFF.